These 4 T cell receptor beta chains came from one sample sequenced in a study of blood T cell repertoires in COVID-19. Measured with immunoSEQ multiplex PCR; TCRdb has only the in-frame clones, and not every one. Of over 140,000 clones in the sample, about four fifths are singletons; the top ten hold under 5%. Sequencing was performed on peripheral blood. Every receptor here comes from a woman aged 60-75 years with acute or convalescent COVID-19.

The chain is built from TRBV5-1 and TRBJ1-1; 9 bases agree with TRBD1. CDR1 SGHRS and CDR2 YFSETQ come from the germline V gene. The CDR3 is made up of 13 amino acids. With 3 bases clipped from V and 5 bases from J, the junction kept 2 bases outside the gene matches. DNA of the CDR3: TGCGCCAGCAGCTATGGGACAGGGACTGAAGCTTTCTTT. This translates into CASSYGTGTEAFF.

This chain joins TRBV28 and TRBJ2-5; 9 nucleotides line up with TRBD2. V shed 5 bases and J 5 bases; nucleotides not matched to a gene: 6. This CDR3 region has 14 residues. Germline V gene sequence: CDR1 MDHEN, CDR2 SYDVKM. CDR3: CASSVSGSPETQYF. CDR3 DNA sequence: TGTGCCAGCAGTGTTAGCGGGAGTCCCGAGACCCAGTACTTC.

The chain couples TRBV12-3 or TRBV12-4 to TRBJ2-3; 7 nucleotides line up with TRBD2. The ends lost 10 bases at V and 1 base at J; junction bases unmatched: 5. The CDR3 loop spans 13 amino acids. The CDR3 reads CAIYGGGTDTQYF. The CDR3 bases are TGTGCCATCTATGGGGGGGGCACAGATACGCAGTATTTT.

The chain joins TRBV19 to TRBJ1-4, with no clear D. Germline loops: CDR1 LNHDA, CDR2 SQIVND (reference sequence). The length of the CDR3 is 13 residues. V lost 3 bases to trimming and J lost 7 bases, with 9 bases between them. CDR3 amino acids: CASSINRSEKLFF. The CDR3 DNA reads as TGTGCCAGTAGTATCAACCGGAGTGAAAAACTGTTTTTT.